This TCR beta chain was documented in a study of early T cells in non-severe SARS-CoV-2 infection. Study-level information: Sequencing targeted bulk RNA from unsorted whole blood, leaving chains unpaired. General study results and limits: VDJdb matches were skewed toward anti-spike CD8 T cell responses.

This clonotype occurred many times. The target antigen is unknown. TCRdb processed the 5' RACE reads anew with MiXCR; each CDR3 protein has one entry. The repertoire includes around 79,000 distinct CDR3 sequences, about 11% of them detected once, and about 12% sits in the top ten. The germline V gene encodes CDR1 MNHEY and CDR2 SVGAGI. This CDR3 has 16 residues. J gave up 4 bases and V 6 bases, and 9 bases lay outside the gene matches. Sequencing was performed on whole blood, taken at baseline. This sequence joins TRBV6-5 and TRBJ2-5; 12 bases are a match to TRBD1. The receptor was isolated from an adult who was a healthcare worker with PCR-confirmed SARS-CoV-2 infection or an uninfected control (not recorded which). CDR3 loop: CASRASGTGGLETQYF. The CDR3 coding sequence is TGTGCCAGCAGGGCATCCGGGACAGGGGGCTTAGAGACCCAGTACTTC.